This T cell receptor (beta chain) was captured in a study of cytomegalovirus exposure and HLA in healthy donors. Study results and limitations: Cytomegalovirus association was assigned to more than 150 TCR beta chains.

The method was immunoSEQ multiplex PCR; TCRdb's version includes in-frame clones alone and lacks a portion of them. The sample includes more than 90,000 clones, about 88% seen only once; the top ten take about 4%. Concerning this clone itself: Its antigen is not known.

The V gene lost 3 bases and the J gene lost 3 bases, with 15 bases spanning the gap. Germline values: CDR1 MNHEY, CDR2 SMNVEV (reference sequence). This CDR3 is built from 15 residues. The sequence was obtained from a man younger than 30 in good health and CMV-seropositive. Sequencing used PBMCs. The chain uses TRBV27 and TRBJ2-7, with D possibly TRBD1 on 6 matching bases. In nucleotides, the CDR3 is TGTGCCAGCAGTTTCGGGACACCGACATACTACGAGCAGTACTTC. Amino acid sequence: CASSFGTPTYYEQYF.